These 18 T cell receptor beta chains were sequenced from one sample in a study of metastatic and nonmetastatic thyroid tumors. Via MiXCR, TCRdb re-called the PCR reads. Of some 20,000 clones in the sample, 24% were seen once. The entire patient cohort was treatment-naive prior to thyroid surgery. Source material: tumor tissue. The source of these receptors is a female donor with papillary thyroid cancer or a benign thyroid nodule (not recorded which). Some clones in this sample may be carry-over from other donors' samples.

There are a few counts of this clone. A read error may produce the germline difference seen at one junction end. The chain employs TRBV7-6 and TRBJ2-3, with D possibly called TRBD1 or TRBD2 (6 bases each). Germline assignment: CDR1 SGHVS and CDR2 FNYEAQ. The length of the CDR3 is 13 residues. CDR3 loop: CASRYGGPDKQYF. The CDR3 DNA sequence: TGTGCCAGCAGATATGGGGGGCCGGATAAGCAGTATTTT.

Relative to its sample, this clone is medium-sized. The V call is TRBV6-1, the J call TRBJ2-7; 8 bases are shared with TRBD2. The CDR3 is 15 residues long. V trimming: 5 bases; J trimming: 3 bases; junction bases outside the gene matches: 9. Per the germline V gene, CDR1 is MNHNS and CDR2 is SASEGT. The CDR3 bases are TGTGCCAGCAGTCCCTTTACTAGCGGACACTACGAGCAGTACTTC. Protein product: CASSPFTSGHYEQYF.

This clone was detected many times. This chain uses TRBV19 with TRBJ2-2; 9 nucleotides align to TRBD2. This CDR3 has 14 amino acids. With 5 bases clipped from V and 5 bases from J, the junction kept 3 bases outside the gene matches. CDR1 and CDR2 from the germline V gene are LNHDA and SQIVND (reference sequence). The DNA of the CDR3 is TGTGCCAGTAGTCTGCGGGGGGGGACCGGGGAGCTGTTTTTT. This gives the protein CASSLRGGTGELFF.

This clone was detected ten times or more. The V and J genes are TRBV20-1 and TRBJ1-5, with D unclear. Germline lookup yields CDR1 DFQATT and CDR2 SNEGSKA (reference sequence). This CDR3 spans 13 amino acids. V lost 3 bases and J lost 4, with 10 bases in between. The CDR3 reads CSASDGGNQPQHF. CDR3 bases: TGCAGTGCTAGCGATGGCGGTAATCAGCCCCAGCATTTT.

This chain connects TRBV6-1 to TRBJ1-6; no definite D call. V lost 5 bases to trimming and J lost 10 bases, with 15 bases between them. CDR3 length: 14 amino acids. Looked up from germline, CDR1 is MNHNS and CDR2 is SASEGT. The CDR3 protein is CASSSTANDSPLHF. DNA of the CDR3: TGTGCCAGCAGTTCCACGGCAAACGACTCACCCCTCCACTTT.

The rearrangement uses TRBV20-1 and TRBJ2-7, with 8 bases fitting TRBD2. The V gene's germline CDR1 is DFQATT and CDR2 SNEGSKA (reference sequence). Losses at the gene ends were 5 bases for V and 1 base for J; bases not matched to a gene: 10. The CDR3 is 15 residues long. In nucleotides, the CDR3 is TGCAGTGCTGGACGGACTAGCTGTGGATCCTACGAGCAGTACTTC. It specifies CSAGRTSCGSYEQYF.

This clone is deemed medium-sized. The V and J genes are TRBV10-1 and TRBJ2-7, with D perhaps matching TRBD1 (6 bases). Per germline, CDR1 WNHNN and CDR2 SYGVQD (reference sequence). Trimming left V 9 bases short and J 3 bases short, with 12 bases between. The CDR3 length is 12 residues. CDR3 nucleotide sequence: TGCGCCAGTGAAGGGGGATACTACGAGCAGTACTTC. This translates into CASEGGYYEQYF.

This clone came up many times. The chain combines TRBV7-3 with TRBJ2-1; 9 positions match TRBD1. This CDR3 has 15 residues. V gave up 3 bases and J gave up 4 bases; unmatched junction bases: 4. Germline V CDR1 and CDR2: SGHTA, FQGTGA. CDR3 in DNA: TGTGCCAGCAGCTTTGTGGGACAGGGATACAATGAGCAGTTCTTC. Translation: CASSFVGQGYNEQFF.

Points on this clone: One end of the junction is discordant with germline, which a read error may explain. This chain uses TRBV20-1 with TRBJ2-1, with 13 bases fitting TRBD2. CDR1 is DFQATT, CDR2 SNEGSKA, per germline (reference sequence). The CDR3 totals 16 residues. CDR3 in amino acids: CSVRGLAGVTVNEQFF. The CDR3, as DNA: TGCAGTGTTAGAGGACTAGCGGGAGTGACGGTCAATGAGCAGTTCTTC.

V usage is TRBV12-3 or TRBV12-4 and J usage is TRBJ1-1; 7 nucleotides match TRBD1. CDR3 size: 15 residues. The CDR3 loop is CESSPGQSRNTEAFF. The CDR3 nucleotides are TGTGAAAGCAGCCCGGGACAGTCCCGGAACACTGAAGCTTTCTTT.

In this sample, this clone is medium-sized. This rearrangement joins TRBV6-5 to TRBJ2-2; 9 nucleotides align to TRBD2. The CDR3 spans 16 residues. CDR1 is MNHEY and CDR2 is SVGAGI in the germline V gene. The ends lost 0 bases at V and 4 bases at J; junction bases unmatched: 3. For the CDR3, the DNA is TGTGCCAGCAGTTACTCCCCTAGCGGGATCACCGGGGAGCTGTTTTTT. It yields the protein CASSYSPSGITGELFF.

By share of the sample, this clone is medium-sized. The chain employs TRBV2 and TRBJ2-1; D ambiguous. CDR1 and CDR2 (germline): SNHLY, FYNNEI. This CDR3 contains 11 residues. V was pared by 8 bases and J by 5 bases, with 7 bases between. CDR3 amino acids: CASSRDNEQFF. The DNA for the CDR3 is TGTGCCAGCTCAAGGGACAATGAGCAGTTCTTC. Supplemented by reference TRBV2 and TRBJ2-1, the full variable domain reads EPEVTQTPSHQVTQMGQEVILRCVPISNHLYFYWYRQILGQKVEFLVSFYNNEISEKSEIFDDQFSVERPDGSNFTLKIRSTKLEDSAMYFCASSRDNEQFFGPGTRLTVL.

This clone was counted at least ten times. The chain links TRBV5-4 to TRBJ2-2; D may be TRBD1 (7 bases). The germline gives CDR1 SGHNT, CDR2 YYREEE (reference sequence). CDR3 size: 16 residues. The V end was cut by 0 bases, the J end by 4 bases, with 13 bases between. CDR3: CASSLGAGGGTGELFF. The CDR3 nucleotides read TGTGCCAGCAGCTTGGGGGCAGGGGGAGGCACCGGGGAGCTGTTTTTT.

This CDR3 is CASILQGAPGTEAFF. The CDR3 nucleotides are TGCGCCAGCATCTTACAGGGGGCCCCTGGCACTGAAGCTTTCTTT. The rearrangement uses TRBV5-1 and TRBJ1-1, with 9 nucleotides matching TRBD1. The CDR3 covers 15 residues. The V gene end was trimmed by 6 bases and the J gene end by 4 bases; junction bases not matched to a gene: 10. From germline, CDR1 is SGHRS and CDR2 YFSETQ.

A word on this clone: This sequence may be a read error, since a much larger clone differs from it by one base. V usage is TRBV20-1 and J usage is TRBJ2-4; TRBD1 is a possible D gene (5 bases). Germline V lookup: CDR1 DFQATT, CDR2 SNEGSKA (reference sequence). The CDR3 has 15 amino acids. Trimming cost V 4 bases and J 0 bases, with 13 bases left between them. CDR3 sequence (DNA): TGCAGTGCTAAGGGGTCCGAACTAGCCAAAAACATTCAGTACTTC. This gives the protein CSAKGSELAKNIQYF.

This clone is deemed medium-sized. The rearrangement joins TRBV28 to TRBJ1-6; TRBD1 aligns across 7 bases. The CDR3 totals 15 residues. V lost 8 bases, J lost 9 bases, and 13 bases stayed unmatched. Germline values: CDR1 MDHEN, CDR2 SYDVKM. Here the CDR3 reads CASRDHQGGSSPLHF. The CDR3 DNA follows: TGTGCCAGCCGGGACCACCAGGGGGGTTCTTCACCCCTCCACTTT.

This clone was observed a handful of times. The CDR3: CASSRTSSPLHF. The DNA of the CDR3 is TGTGCCAGTAGCCGGACATCTTCACCCCTCCACTTT. This chain joins TRBV19 and TRBJ1-6; possibly TRBD1 for D (5 bases). V was pared by 6 bases and J by 9 bases, with 9 bases between. CDR1 is LNHDA, CDR2 SQIVND, per germline (reference sequence). CDR3 length: 12 amino acids.

There are a few counts of this clone. This chain joins TRBV6-2 or TRBV6-3 and TRBJ2-1; 11 bases are a match to TRBD2. V was pared by 6 bases and J by 5 bases, with 6 bases of the junction left unmatched. This CDR3 contains 15 residues. The germline gives CDR1 MNHEY, CDR2 SVGEGT. The CDR3 protein is CASSKLAGDNNEQFF. The DNA for the CDR3 is TGTGCCAGCAGCAAACTAGCGGGAGACAACAATGAGCAGTTCTTC.